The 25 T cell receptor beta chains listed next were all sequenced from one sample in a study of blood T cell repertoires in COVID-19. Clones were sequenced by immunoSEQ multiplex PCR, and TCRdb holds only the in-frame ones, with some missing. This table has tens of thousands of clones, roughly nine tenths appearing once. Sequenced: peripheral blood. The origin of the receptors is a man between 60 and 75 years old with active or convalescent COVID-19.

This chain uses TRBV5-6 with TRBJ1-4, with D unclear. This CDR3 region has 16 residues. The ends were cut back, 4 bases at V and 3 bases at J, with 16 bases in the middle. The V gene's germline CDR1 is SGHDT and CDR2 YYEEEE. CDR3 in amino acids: CASSGPLGDSNEKLFF. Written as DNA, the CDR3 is TGTGCCAGCAGCGGCCCCCTGGGAGACTCTAATGAAAAACTGTTTTTT.

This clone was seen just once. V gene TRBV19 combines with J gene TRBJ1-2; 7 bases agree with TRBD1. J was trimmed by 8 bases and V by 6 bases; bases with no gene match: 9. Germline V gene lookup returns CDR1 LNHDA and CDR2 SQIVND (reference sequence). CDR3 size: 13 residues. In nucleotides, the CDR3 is TGTGCCAGTAGAACCGGACAGGCCTACGGCTACACCTTC. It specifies CASRTGQAYGYTF.

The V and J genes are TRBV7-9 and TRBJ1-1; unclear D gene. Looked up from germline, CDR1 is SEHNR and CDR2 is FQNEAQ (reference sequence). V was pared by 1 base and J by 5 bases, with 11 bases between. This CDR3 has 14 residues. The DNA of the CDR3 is TGTGCCAGCAGCTTAGGATTCGGGGAAACTGAAGCTTTCTTT. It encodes CASSLGFGETEAFF.

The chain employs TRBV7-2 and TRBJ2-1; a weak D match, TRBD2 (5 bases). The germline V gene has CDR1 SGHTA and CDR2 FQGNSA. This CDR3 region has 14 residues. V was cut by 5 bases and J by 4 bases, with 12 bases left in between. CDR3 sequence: CASSPHGDYNEQFF. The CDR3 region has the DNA TGTGCCAGCAGCCCCCACGGGGATTACAATGAGCAGTTCTTC.

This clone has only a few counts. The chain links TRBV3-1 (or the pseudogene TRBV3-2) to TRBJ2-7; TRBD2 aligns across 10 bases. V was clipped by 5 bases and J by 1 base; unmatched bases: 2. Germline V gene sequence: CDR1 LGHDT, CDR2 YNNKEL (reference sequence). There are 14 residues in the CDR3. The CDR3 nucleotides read TGTGCCAGCAGCGATAGCGGGGGGTCCTACGAGCAGTACTTC. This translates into CASSDSGGSYEQYF.

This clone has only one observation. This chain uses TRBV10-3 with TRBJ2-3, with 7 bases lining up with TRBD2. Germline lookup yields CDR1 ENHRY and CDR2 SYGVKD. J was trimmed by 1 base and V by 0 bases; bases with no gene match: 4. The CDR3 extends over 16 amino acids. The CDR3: CAISESSSGGTDTQYF. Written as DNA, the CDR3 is TGTGCCATCAGTGAGTCTTCTAGCGGCGGCACAGATACGCAGTATTTT.

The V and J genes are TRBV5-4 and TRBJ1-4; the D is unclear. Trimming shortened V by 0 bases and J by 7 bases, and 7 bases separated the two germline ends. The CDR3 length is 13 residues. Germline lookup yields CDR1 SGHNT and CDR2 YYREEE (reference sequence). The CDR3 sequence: CASSLVPFEKLFF. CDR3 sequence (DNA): TGTGCCAGCAGCTTGGTTCCGTTTGAAAAACTGTTTTTT.

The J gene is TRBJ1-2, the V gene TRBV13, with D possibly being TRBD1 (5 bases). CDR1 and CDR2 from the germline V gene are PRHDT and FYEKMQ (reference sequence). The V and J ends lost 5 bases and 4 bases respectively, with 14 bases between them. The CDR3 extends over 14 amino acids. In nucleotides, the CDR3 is TGTGCCAGCAGCCCCCGGAGGGACTTCTATGGCTACACCTTC. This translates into CASSPRRDFYGYTF.

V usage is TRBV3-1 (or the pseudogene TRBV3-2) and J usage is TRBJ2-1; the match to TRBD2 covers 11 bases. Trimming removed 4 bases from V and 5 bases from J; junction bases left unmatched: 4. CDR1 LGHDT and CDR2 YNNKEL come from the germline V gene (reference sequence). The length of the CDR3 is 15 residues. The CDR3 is CASSLTSGGHNEQFF. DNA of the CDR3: TGTGCCAGCAGCCTCACTAGCGGGGGTCACAATGAGCAGTTCTTC.

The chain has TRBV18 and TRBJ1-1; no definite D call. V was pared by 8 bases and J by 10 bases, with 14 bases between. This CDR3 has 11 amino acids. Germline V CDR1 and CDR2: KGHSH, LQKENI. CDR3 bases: TGTGCCAGCCGGGTGGATTCGGGAGCTTTCTTT. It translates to CASRVDSGAFF.

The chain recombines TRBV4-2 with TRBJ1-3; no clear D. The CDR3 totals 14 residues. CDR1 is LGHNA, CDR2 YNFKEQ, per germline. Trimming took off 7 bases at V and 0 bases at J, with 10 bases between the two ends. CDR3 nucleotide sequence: TGTGCCAGCAACTCCCTTTTCTCTGGAAACACCATATATTTT. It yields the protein CASNSLFSGNTIYF.

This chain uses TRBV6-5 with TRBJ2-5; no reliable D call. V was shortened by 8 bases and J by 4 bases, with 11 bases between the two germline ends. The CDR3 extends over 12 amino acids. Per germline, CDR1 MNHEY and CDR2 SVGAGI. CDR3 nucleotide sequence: TGTGCCAGCCTGTCCCCCGGAGAGACCCAGTACTTC. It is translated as CASLSPGETQYF.

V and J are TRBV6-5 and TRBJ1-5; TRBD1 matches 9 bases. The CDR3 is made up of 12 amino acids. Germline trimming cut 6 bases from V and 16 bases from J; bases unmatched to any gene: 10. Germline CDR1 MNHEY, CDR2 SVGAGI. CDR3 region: CASRPPDRGQHF. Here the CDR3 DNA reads TGTGCCAGCAGACCCCCGGACAGGGGACAACATTTT.

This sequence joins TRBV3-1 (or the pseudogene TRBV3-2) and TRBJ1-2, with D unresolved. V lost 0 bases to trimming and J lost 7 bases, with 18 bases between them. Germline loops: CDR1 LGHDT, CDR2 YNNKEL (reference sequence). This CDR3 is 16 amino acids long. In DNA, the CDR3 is TGTGCCAGCAGCCAAGATCGTGAACAGCCCTATTCTGGCTACACCTTC. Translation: CASSQDREQPYSGYTF.

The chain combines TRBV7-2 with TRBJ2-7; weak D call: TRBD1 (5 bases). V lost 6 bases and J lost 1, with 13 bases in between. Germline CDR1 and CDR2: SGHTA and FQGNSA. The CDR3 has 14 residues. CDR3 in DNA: TGTGCCAGCAGTCGGACATCTCTATCCTACGAGCAGTACTTC. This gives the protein CASSRTSLSYEQYF.

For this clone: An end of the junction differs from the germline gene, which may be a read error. The CDR3 DNA reads as TGTGCCAGTTCACAGGGAGCTAACACTGAAGCTTTCTTT. It translates to CASSQGANTEAFF. V usage is TRBV18 and J usage is TRBJ1-1; a weak D match, TRBD1 (6 bases). The germline gives CDR1 KGHSH, CDR2 LQKENI. CDR3 length equals 13 residues. Drawing the rest from reference TRBV18 and TRBJ1-1, the complete variable domain is NAGVMQNPRHLVRRRGQEARLRCSPMKGHSHVYWYRQLPEEGLKFMVYLQKENIIDESGMPKERFSAEFPKEGPSILRIQQVVRGDSAAYFCASSQGANTEAFFGQGTRLTVV.

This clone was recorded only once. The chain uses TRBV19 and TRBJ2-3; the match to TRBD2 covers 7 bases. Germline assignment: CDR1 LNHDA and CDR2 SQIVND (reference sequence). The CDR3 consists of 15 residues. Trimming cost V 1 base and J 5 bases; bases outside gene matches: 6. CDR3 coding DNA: TGTGCCAGTAGTATAGTGGGGGGGGAGATAGATACGCAGTATTTT. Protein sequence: CASSIVGGEIDTQYF.

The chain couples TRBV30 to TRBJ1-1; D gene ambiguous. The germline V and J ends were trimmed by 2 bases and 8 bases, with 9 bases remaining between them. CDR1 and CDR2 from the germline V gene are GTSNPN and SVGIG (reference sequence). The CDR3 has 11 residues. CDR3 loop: CAWSRHQEAFF. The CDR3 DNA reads TGTGCCTGGAGTCGCCACCAGGAAGCTTTCTTT.

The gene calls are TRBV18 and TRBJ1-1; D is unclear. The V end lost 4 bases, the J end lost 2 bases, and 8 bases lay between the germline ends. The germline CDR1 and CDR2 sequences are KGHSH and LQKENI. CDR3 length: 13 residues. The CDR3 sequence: CASSLTENTEAFF. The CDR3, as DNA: TGTGCCAGCTCACTCACAGAAAACACTGAAGCTTTCTTT.

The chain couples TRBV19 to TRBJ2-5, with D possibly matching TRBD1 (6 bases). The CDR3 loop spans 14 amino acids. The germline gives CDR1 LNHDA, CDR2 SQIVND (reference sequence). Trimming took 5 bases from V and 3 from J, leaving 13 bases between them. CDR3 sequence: CASSPPTGEETQYF. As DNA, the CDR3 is TGTGCCAGTAGTCCACCGACAGGAGAAGAGACCCAGTACTTC.

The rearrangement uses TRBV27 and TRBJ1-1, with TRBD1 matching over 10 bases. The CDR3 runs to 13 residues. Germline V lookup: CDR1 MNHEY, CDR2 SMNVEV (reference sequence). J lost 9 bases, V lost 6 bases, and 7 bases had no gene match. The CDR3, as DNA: TGTGCCAGCAGCCCCAGGGACAGGGGAAAAGCTTTCTTT. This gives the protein CASSPRDRGKAFF.

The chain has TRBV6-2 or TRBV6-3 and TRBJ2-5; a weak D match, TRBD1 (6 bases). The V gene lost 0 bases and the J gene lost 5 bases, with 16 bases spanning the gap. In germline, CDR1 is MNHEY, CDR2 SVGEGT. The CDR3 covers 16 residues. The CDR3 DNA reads TGTGCCAGCAGTTACTCGAACAGGGTCATTTCGGAGACCCAGTACTTC. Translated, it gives CASSYSNRVISETQYF.

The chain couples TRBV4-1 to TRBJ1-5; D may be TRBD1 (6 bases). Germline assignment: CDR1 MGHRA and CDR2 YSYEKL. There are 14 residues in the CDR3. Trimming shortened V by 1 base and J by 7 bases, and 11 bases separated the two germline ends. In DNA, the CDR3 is TGCGCCAGCAGCCAAGTACAGGGACAACAGCCCCAGCATTTT. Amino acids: CASSQVQGQQPQHF.

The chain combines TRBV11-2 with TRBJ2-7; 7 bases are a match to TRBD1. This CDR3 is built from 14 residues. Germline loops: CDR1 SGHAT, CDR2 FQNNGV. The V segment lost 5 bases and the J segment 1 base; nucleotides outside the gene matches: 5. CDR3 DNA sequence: TGTGCCAGCAGCCACTGGGGACAGTCCTACGAGCAGTACTTC. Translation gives CASSHWGQSYEQYF.

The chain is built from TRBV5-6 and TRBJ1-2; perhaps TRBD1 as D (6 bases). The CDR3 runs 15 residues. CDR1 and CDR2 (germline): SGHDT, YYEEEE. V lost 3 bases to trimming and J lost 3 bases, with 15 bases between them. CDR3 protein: CASSSTTGSDYGYTF. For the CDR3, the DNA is TGTGCCAGCAGCTCAACCACAGGGTCGGACTATGGCTACACCTTC.